The entry below gives a single T cell receptor beta chain sequence along with its context. Its cognate antigen is unknown. The data were taken from a study of PD-L1 blockade in urothelial cancer. Study-level background: Male sex and bladder-origin urothelial cancer characterized about 85% of the roughly 30 patients. Researchers looked at the blood 3 weeks (second dose) and 6 weeks after treatment began. A median about 150,000 T cells were found in blood samples.

Study conclusions and caveats: By 3 weeks, tumor-associated blood clones had expanded more in durable-benefit patients.

Time point denoted: peripheral blood 6 weeks after treatment start. Germline V gene data show CDR1 as MDHEN and CDR2 as SYDVKM. The V end lost 4 bases, the J end lost 5 bases, and 11 bases lay between the germline ends. This CDR3 has 13 residues. Clones were sequenced by immunoSEQ multiplex PCR, and TCRdb holds only the in-frame ones, with some missing. The table shows around 100,000 clones, with approximately 89% occurring only once. The receptor's source is a man in his 60s with urothelial cancer. This chain connects TRBV28 to TRBJ2-5; TRBD2 is a possible D gene (6 bases). This specimen was PBMCs, taken around atezolizumab (anti-PD-L1) treatment. The CDR3 DNA sequence: TGTGCCAGCAGTTCCCCGGGAGAGGAGACCCAGTACTTC. This translates into CASSSPGEETQYF.